Presented here are 21 T cell receptor beta chains from one specimen sequenced in a study of blood T cell repertoires in COVID-19 (dated by TCRdb to 2018 to 2021). Receptors were amplified or captured by the immunoSEQ multiplex PCR assay. Not all clones reach the TCRdb copy of this immuneACCESS table, which keeps in-frame sequences only. Checked studies attribute under half of the gap to unresolved V genes and leave the rest unexplained. In all, the sample holds 200,000 to 250,000 clones, and roughly 80% of those were seen once. Of the sample, around 9.3% is held by the ten largest clones. The material sequenced was peripheral blood. Source of these receptors: a woman of 80 years or more with acute or convalescent COVID-19.

In this sample, this clone turned up once. The CDR3 is CASRAGDSLNYGYTF. For the CDR3, the DNA is TGTGCCAGCAGAGCCGGGGACTCCCTTAACTATGGCTACACCTTC. The J gene is TRBJ1-2, the V gene TRBV19; tentatively, D is TRBD1 (5 bases). The CDR3 extends over 15 amino acids. Trimming took 9 bases from V and 1 from J, leaving 18 bases between them. Per germline, CDR1 LNHDA and CDR2 SQIVND (reference sequence).

V usage is TRBV7-8 and J usage is TRBJ2-7; 12 bases fit TRBD2. The CDR3 sequence is 16 residues long. CDR1 is SGHVS and CDR2 is FQNEAQ in the germline V gene. V shed 0 bases and J 7 bases; nucleotides not matched to a gene: 7. DNA for the CDR3: TGTGCCAGCAGCTTAGCCCGACTAGCGGGAGCGACGGAGCAGTACTTC. Protein: CASSLARLAGATEQYF. The entire variable domain, with the rest obtained from reference TRBV7-8 and TRBJ2-7, is as follows: GAGVSQSPRYKVAKRGQDVALRCDPISGHVSLFWYQQALGQGPEFLTYFQNEAQLDKSGLPSDRFFAERPEGSVSTLKIQRTQQEDSAVYLCASSLARLAGATEQYFGPGTRLTVT.

V gene TRBV10-1 combines with J gene TRBJ2-1; TRBD2 agrees at 7 bases. V lost 6 bases to trimming and J lost 9 bases; unmatched junction nucleotides: 14. This CDR3 is built from 15 residues. Germline-derived CDR1 and CDR2 are WNHNN and SYGVQD (reference sequence). As DNA, the CDR3 is TGCGCCAGCAGCCGGACTAGACTCGACCCCAGTGAGCAGTTCTTC. This translates into CASSRTRLDPSEQFF.

This rearrangement joins TRBV4-3 to TRBJ1-1; D possibly corresponds to TRBD1 (6 bases). This CDR3 has 14 amino acids. V was cut by 0 bases and J by 6 bases, with 11 bases left in between. From germline, CDR1 is LGHNA and CDR2 YSLEER. The CDR3 coding sequence is TGCGCCAGCAGCCAAGATGGAAAGGGGGCTGAAGCTTTCTTT. Protein: CASSQDGKGAEAFF.

The genes are TRBV6-2 or TRBV6-3 and TRBJ1-1, with a tentative D call TRBD1 (5 bases). The CDR3 extends over 13 amino acids. The V end lost 0 bases, the J end lost 7 bases, and 9 bases lay between the germline ends. From germline, CDR1 is MNHEY and CDR2 SVGEGT. The CDR3 is CASSYSVDSEAFF. CDR3 DNA sequence: TGTGCCAGCAGTTACTCGGTTGACAGTGAAGCTTTCTTT.

This sequence joins TRBV5-6 and TRBJ1-3, with 7 positions matching TRBD1. This CDR3 spans 16 amino acids. CDR1 is SGHDT and CDR2 is YYEEEE in the germline V gene. Unmatched junction bases numbered 8, after V lost 1 base and J lost 4 bases. The CDR3 DNA reads as TGTGCCAGCAGCTTGATGGAGGGGGCTCCGGGAAACACCATATATTTT. It codes for CASSLMEGAPGNTIYF.

On this clone: The junction departs from germline at one end; a sequencing error may be responsible. This chain joins TRBV7-7 and TRBJ2-5, with 8 bases fitting TRBD1. In germline, CDR1 is SSHAT, CDR2 FNYEAQ (reference sequence). This CDR3 spans 15 amino acids. Written as DNA, the CDR3 is TGTGCTAGCAGCTTAGAGAGGACAGGGTTAGAGACCCAGTACTTC. Protein: CASSLERTGLETQYF.

CDR3 loop: CASSGKTANSPLHF. CDR3 bases: TGTGCCAGTAGTGGAAAGACAGCGAATTCACCCCTCCACTTT. The gene calls are TRBV19 and TRBJ1-6, with D possibly being TRBD1 (5 bases). Trimming took off 5 bases at V and 7 bases at J, with 12 bases between the two ends. The V gene's germline CDR1 is LNHDA and CDR2 SQIVND (reference sequence). The CDR3 is 14 amino acids. The entire variable domain, with the rest obtained from reference TRBV19 and TRBJ1-6, is as follows: DGGITQSPKYLFRKEGQNVTLSCEQNLNHDAMYWYRQDPGQGLRLIYYSQIVNDFQKGDIAEGYSVSREKKESFPLTVTSAQKNPTAFYLCASSGKTANSPLHFGNGTRLTVT.

The genes are TRBV14 and TRBJ1-1; no firm D call. Trimming pared 0 bases from V and 7 bases from J, leaving 9 bases between. The CDR3 extends over 13 amino acids. Looked up from germline, CDR1 is SGHDN and CDR2 is FVKESK. CDR3 DNA: TGTGCCAGCAGCCAAGATCTTTGGAGTGAAGCTTTCTTT. Amino acid sequence: CASSQDLWSEAFF.

The chain has TRBV24-1 and TRBJ2-3; 8 bases are a match to TRBD2. The CDR3 contains 15 residues. The V segment lost 5 bases and the J segment 6 bases; nucleotides outside the gene matches: 9. Germline loops: CDR1 KGHDR, CDR2 SFDVKD. CDR3 protein: CATSATGTRLDTQYF. CDR3 DNA: TGTGCCACCAGTGCTACAGGGACTAGACTGGATACGCAGTATTTT.

This chain connects TRBV6-5 to TRBJ1-2; the match to TRBD1 covers 7 bases. CDR3 length: 15 residues. V lost 5 bases to trimming and J lost 4 bases; unmatched junction nucleotides: 10. Germline-derived CDR1 and CDR2 are MNHEY and SVGAGI. Here the CDR3 reads CASSPDTGVGYGYTF. The CDR3 DNA reads as TGTGCCAGCAGTCCTGATACAGGGGTTGGCTATGGCTACACCTTC.

The chain combines TRBV24-1 with TRBJ2-3, with no clear D. The CDR3 runs 14 residues. Trimming cost V 1 base and J 4 bases, with 8 bases left between them. Germline V gives CDR1 KGHDR, CDR2 SFDVKD. CDR3 protein: CATSDFGSPDTQYF. DNA for the CDR3: TGTGCCACCAGTGATTTCGGTAGCCCAGATACGCAGTATTTT.

This clone was found a few times. The V call is TRBV29-1, the J call TRBJ2-3, with 7 nucleotides matching TRBD2. V lost 3 bases, J lost 3 bases, and 6 bases stayed unmatched. This CDR3 is built from 14 residues. Germline CDR1 SQVTM, CDR2 ANQGSEA. CDR3 loop: CSVDVGGFTDTQYF. The DNA for the CDR3 is TGCAGCGTTGATGTGGGGGGGTTTACAGATACGCAGTATTTT.

This chain connects TRBV12-5 to TRBJ2-1; D is perhaps TRBD2 (5 bases). CDR3 size: 16 residues. CDR1 and CDR2 (germline): LGHNT, FRNRAP. With 2 bases removed from V and 4 bases from J, the gap between germline ends came to 15 bases. CDR3 in DNA: TGTGCTAGTGGTTTGACCTTCGTGGGAGAGTACAATGAGCAGTTCTTC. Translating it yields CASGLTFVGEYNEQFF.

V and J are TRBV6-5 and TRBJ2-1, with D unresolved. Deletions cut 8 bases from V and 9 bases from J, with 11 bases between. Germline loops: CDR1 MNHEY, CDR2 SVGAGI. The CDR3 has 11 amino acids. DNA for the CDR3: TGTGCCAGCTCCCTCGTCCTTGAGCAGTTCTTC. This encodes CASSLVLEQFF.

This chain uses TRBV2 with TRBJ1-5, with D hard to call. Between the trimmed V and J ends, which lost 7 bases and 0 bases, there was a span of 10 bases. This CDR3 region has 14 residues. Germline V lookup: CDR1 SNHLY, CDR2 FYNNEI. The CDR3 reads CASKDTVSNQPQHF. The CDR3 region has the DNA TGTGCCAGCAAAGACACAGTTAGCAATCAGCCCCAGCATTTT.

The V call is TRBV15, the J call TRBJ2-1; a possible D gene is TRBD2 (5 bases). CDR1 and CDR2 (germline): LNHNV, YYDKDF (reference sequence). The CDR3 covers 16 residues. Trimming cost V 4 bases and J 12 bases, with 25 bases left between them. The CDR3 DNA reads TGTGCCACCAGCAACCCCACCGGGGAAGCCTTAGGAAGGCAGTTCTTC. Amino acid sequence: CATSNPTGEALGRQFF.

The J gene is TRBJ2-5, the V gene TRBV10-3; the match to TRBD1 covers 8 bases. The J segment lost 5 bases and the V segment lost 3 bases, leaving 14 bases of the junction unmatched. Looked up from germline, CDR1 is ENHRY and CDR2 is SYGVKD. The CDR3 runs 17 residues. DNA for the CDR3: TGTGCCATCAGTGACCGTTTACAGGGGGGTCGTGGGGAGACCCAGTACTTC. Translated: CAISDRLQGGRGETQYF.

V is TRBV15 and J is TRBJ2-3; 8 nucleotides match TRBD2. Germline-derived CDR1 and CDR2 are LNHNV and YYDKDF (reference sequence). V lost 6 bases to trimming and J lost 5 bases; unmatched junction nucleotides: 4. The CDR3 totals 13 residues. CDR3 sequence (DNA): TGTGCCACCAGGCTAGCGGGTGTAGATACGCAGTATTTT. Amino acids: CATRLAGVDTQYF.

The chain uses TRBV5-1 and TRBJ2-3; TRBD2 matches at 15 bases. Germline V gene sequence: CDR1 SGHRS, CDR2 YFSETQ. The ends lost 4 bases at V and 9 bases at J; junction bases unmatched: 9. The CDR3 runs to 16 residues. CDR3 region: CASSARTSGGANTQYF. DNA for the CDR3: TGCGCCAGCAGCGCCCGGACTAGCGGGGGGGCTAACACGCAGTATTTT.

The V and J genes are TRBV11-2 and TRBJ1-2; D is possibly TRBD1 (5 bases). The CDR3 length is 13 residues. V lost 1 base and J 8 bases, leaving 11 bases between the germline ends. Germline V gene data show CDR1 as SGHAT and CDR2 as FQNNGV. The CDR3 DNA sequence: TGTGCCAGCAGCTTAGGACATCCAGGGGGCTACACCTTC. It yields the protein CASSLGHPGGYTF. The variable domain in full, with the rest retrieved from reference TRBV11-2 and TRBJ1-2, is EAGVAQSPRYKIIEKRQSVAFWCNPISGHATLYWYQQILGQGPKLLIQFQNNGVVDDSQLPKDRFSAERLKGVDSTLKIQPAKLEDSAVYLCASSLGHPGGYTFGSGTRLTVV.